The present entry profiles one T cell receptor beta chain with its context. Its recognized antigen is unknown. Since no conserved phenylalanine or tryptophan closes the CDR3, a read error is the likely cause. The method was multiplex PCR. TCRdb lists the instrument as Illumina HiSeq 2500. TCRbeta libraries were constructed through three rounds of nested PCR with primers (Table S4) according to protocols adapted from ARM-PCR. PCR products of 200-500 bp were gel-excised and purified with the QIAquick gel extraction kit before sequencing. The study's processing was this. Trimmomatic was used to clean the reads, FLASH was used to merge the reads into complete CDR3 sequences, and MiTCR was used to assign the reads to V(D)J germline segments. VDJtools was used to compute clonal diversity as the inverse Simpson's index. In-frame sequences without a premature stop codon were defined as productive reads. Using fastp at Q25 and MiXCR, TCRdb reprocessed the public reads and kept productive beta chains. All rows with the same CDR3 protein become a single entry with the most common DNA and genes. The V and J calls, along with clone size, are taken from TCRdb and not from the paper's own processing. Recorded for this sample are around 200,000 distinct CDR3 sequences; 60% to 75% of them occurred a single time. The top ten clones comprise 25% of the sample.

The data derive from a study of tumor and adjacent non-tumor tissue in lung cancer (dated by TCRdb to the late 2010s). Notes on the research overall: Patients with adenocarcinoma (over 11), squamous cell carcinoma (2) and small cell lung cancer (1) were included in the cohort. The 15 or so patients were aged roughly 30 to 85 years, included ten or so men and 5 women, and had TNM stage I to III disease. In total, sequencing yielded 125,075,908 productive TCRbeta reads, which works out to an average of around 4.2 million reads per sample. Bulk TCRbeta repertoires were compared between lung tumor tissue and matched distant non-tumor lung tissue obtained from around 14 lung cancer patients. TCRbeta CDR3 sequencing was performed on approximately 30 paired specimens, with one tumor sample and one normal lung sample collected per patient.

RNA was isolated from bulk, unsorted tissue, and RNA quality was assessed with a NanoDrop ND-1000 and an Agilent 2100. The donors were newly diagnosed lung cancer patients admitted for thoracic surgery in China from August to November 2014 who had not received prior chemotherapy. Patients with previous radiotherapy or chemotherapy, or with another concurrent cancer, were excluded from the study. Pieces of surgical tissue measuring about 1-2.1 cm3 were kept in RNAlater solution and held at -80 degrees C until needed. The germline V gene encodes CDR1 SGHAT and CDR2 FQNNGV. V gives up 4 bases and J gives up 5 bases, and the segment between their germline ends measures 14 bases. Counting both end residues, the CDR3 totals 14 amino acids. Just the 42-base CDR3 DNA is kept, in frame starting at base 1. Points the paper makes about the study in general: Because peripheral blood was not sequenced, the blood TCRbeta repertoires of the lung cancer patients in the study went unexamined. With only approximately 16 patients in the cohort, the authors noted that larger samples and more detailed clinical data are needed. TCR diversity was significantly higher in younger patients, and higher tumor TCR diversity was associated with shorter overall and disease-free survival. The top 100 clones made up a significantly larger cumulative share of the repertoire in normal lung than in tumor tissue. The sequencing platform is not named in the methods, and unique molecular identifiers are not mentioned. Tumor tissue showed significantly greater TCR diversity (inverse Simpson) than normal lung tissue (about 400 vs 180, P = 0.0075, Mann-Whitney U test).

This TCR came from a man in his 60s with non-small cell lung cancer. This receptor chain uses TRBV11-2 and TRBJ2-5, and perhaps TRBD2 as D gene, on 7 matching bases. Sequencing was done on a sample of lung tumor tissue. The DNA sequence is as follows: TGTGCCAGCAGCTGGGGGGGGGCAGGGGAGACCCAGTACTTA. Its translation is CASSWGGAGETQYL.